This T cell receptor beta chain was recovered during a study of shared clonotypes between healthy human individuals. Study-wide context: A donor's plate count was three for CD4 naive and three for CD4 memory; CD8 naive had two and CD8 memory one.

Method: immunoSEQ multiplex PCR; TCRdb's copy keeps in-frame clones and lacks some. This table has about 650,000 clones, nearly 97% appearing once. In germline, CDR1 is SNHLY, CDR2 FYNNEI. The CDR3 spans 16 residues. V was clipped by 0 bases and J by 3 bases; unmatched bases: 6. Selected positively for CCR7 and CD45RO-negative, naive CD8 cells excluded terminally differentiated effector memory CD45RA+ cells. Sequenced material: naive CD8+ T cells sorted from blood. The J gene is TRBJ2-7, the V gene TRBV2; TRBD1 aligns across 9 bases. The clonotype originates from a woman in her thirties in good health. For the CDR3, the DNA is TGTGCCAGCAGTGAAGCCCCGACAGGGGGATTCTACGAGCAGTACTTC. Translating it yields CASSEAPTGGFYEQYF. Full variable domain (remainder filled in from reference TRBV2 and TRBJ2-7): EPEVTQTPSHQVTQMGQEVILRCVPISNHLYFYWYRQILGQKVEFLVSFYNNEISEKSEIFDDQFSVERPDGSNFTLKIRSTKLEDSAMYFCASSEAPTGGFYEQYFGPGTRLTVT.